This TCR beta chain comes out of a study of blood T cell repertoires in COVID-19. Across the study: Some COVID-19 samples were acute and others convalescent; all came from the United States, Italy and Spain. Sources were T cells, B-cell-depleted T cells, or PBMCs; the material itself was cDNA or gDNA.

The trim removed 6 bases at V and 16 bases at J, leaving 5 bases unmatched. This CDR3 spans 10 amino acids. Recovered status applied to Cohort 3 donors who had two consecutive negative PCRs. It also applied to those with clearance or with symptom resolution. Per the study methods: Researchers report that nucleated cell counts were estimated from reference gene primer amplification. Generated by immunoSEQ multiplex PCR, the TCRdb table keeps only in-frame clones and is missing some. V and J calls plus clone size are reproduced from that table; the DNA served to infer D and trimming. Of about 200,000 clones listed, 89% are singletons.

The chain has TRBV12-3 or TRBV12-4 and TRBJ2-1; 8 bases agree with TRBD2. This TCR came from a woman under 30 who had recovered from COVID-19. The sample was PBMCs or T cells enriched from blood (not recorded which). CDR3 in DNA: TGTGCCAGCAGGGGGACTAGGTGTTTCTTC. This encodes CASRGTRCFF.